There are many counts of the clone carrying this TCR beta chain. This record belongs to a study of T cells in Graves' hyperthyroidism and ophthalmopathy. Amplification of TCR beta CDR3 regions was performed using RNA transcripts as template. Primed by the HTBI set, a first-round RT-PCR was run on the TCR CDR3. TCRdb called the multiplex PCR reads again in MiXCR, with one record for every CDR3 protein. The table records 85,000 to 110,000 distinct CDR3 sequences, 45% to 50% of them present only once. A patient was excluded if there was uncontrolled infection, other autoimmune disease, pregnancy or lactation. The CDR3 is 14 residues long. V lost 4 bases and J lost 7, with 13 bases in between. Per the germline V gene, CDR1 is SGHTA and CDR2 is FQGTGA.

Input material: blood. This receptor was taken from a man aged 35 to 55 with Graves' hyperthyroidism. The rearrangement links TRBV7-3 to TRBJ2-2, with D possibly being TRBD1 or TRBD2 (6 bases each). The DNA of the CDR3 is TGTGCCAGCAGCTCACAGGGACTGAGCGGGGAGCTGTTTTTT. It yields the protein CASSSQGLSGELFF.